The sequence of this T cell receptor (beta chain) was determined in a study of a mutant IDH1 vaccine in newly diagnosed glioma. Turning to the study itself: Treated patients comprised about 60% males and about 38% females, mean age approximately 38 years.

Time point here: week 47, end of study. Topical imiquimod accompanied each vaccine dose, which consisted of 300 ug of mutant IDH1 20-mer peptide. The vaccination schedule gave patients eight doses in weeks 1, 3, 5, 7, 11, 15, 19 and 23. On this clone: Its target is not known.

Repertoires were generated with immunoSEQ multiplex PCR, while TCRdb's copy carries only in-frame clones and drops some. The data contain more than 30,000 clones, more than 70% of them seen just once; the ten biggest clones take up over 2%. This TCR derives from a man aged 35 to 55 with glioma. Sequenced material: PBMCs, taken from a glioma patient whose treatment included an IDH1 peptide vaccine.

The CDR3 coding sequence is TGTGCCAGCAGCTTGGAAGGAGGTCGGGGAATCAATCAGCCCCAGCATTTT. It specifies CASSLEGGRGINQPQHF. This chain links TRBV5-8 with TRBJ1-5; no clear D. The germline gives CDR1 SGHTS, CDR2 YDEGEE. This CDR3 region has 17 residues. Between the trimmed V and J ends, which lost 0 bases and 3 bases, there was a span of 16 bases.